A selection of T cell receptor beta chains follows, all from one sample in a study of cytomegalovirus exposure and HLA in healthy donors. Repertoires were generated with immunoSEQ multiplex PCR, while TCRdb's copy carries only in-frame clones and drops some. This table holds around 71,000 clones, around 95% found once. The sequenced material came from PBMCs. These receptors were obtained from a man aged 18-30 years in good health and CMV-seropositive. The CDR3 runs from the conserved cysteine through the conserved F or W.

J: TRBJ2-3
V: TRBV2
CDR3: CASRDRVSTDTQYF

J: TRBJ2-7
V: TRBV28
CDR3: CASSPMGATYEQYF

J: TRBJ2-7
V: TRBV11-2
CDR3: CASSLGAAGGPYEQYF

J: TRBJ1-1
V: TRBV5-1
CDR3: CASRPQIDMRNEAFF

J: TRBJ2-7
V: TRBV4-1
CDR3: CASSQKQGVLGYEQYF

J: TRBJ2-7
V: TRBV19
CDR3: CATSNTNLYEQYF

J: TRBJ2-7
V: TRBV7-9
CDR3: CASSLGPGLSYEQYF

J: TRBJ2-1
V: TRBV11-2
CDR3: CASSLGSGSEWQFF

J: TRBJ2-1
V: TRBV10-3
CDR3: CAIGRQVYEQFF

J: TRBJ2-2
V: TRBV9
CDR3: CASSATSGASEGELFF

J: TRBJ1-4
V: TRBV6-5
CDR3: CASSPRVATNEKLFF

J: TRBJ1-6
V: TRBV6-1
CDR3: CASRPTGFESSPLHF

J: TRBJ2-1
V: TRBV25-1
CDR3: CASSAYNEQFF

J: TRBJ1-1
V: TRBV7-2
CDR3: CASRQDRSGTEAFF

J: TRBJ2-1
V: TRBV6-6
CDR3: CASSPLGNEQFF

J: TRBJ2-5
V: TRBV19
CDR3: CASTPGQGWMRAQETQYF

J: TRBJ2-2
V: TRBV7-9
CDR3: CASSLATGRRTGELFF

J: TRBJ1-5
V: TRBV7-8
CDR3: CASSDRTDSNQPQHF

J: TRBJ2-7
V: TRBV28
CDR3: CASSLSGRAGEQYF

J: TRBJ2-7
V: TRBV6-1
CDR3: CASSDIYSYEQYF

J: TRBJ2-7
V: TRBV14
CDR3: CASSHSGIEQYF

J: TRBJ2-1
V: TRBV6-5
CDR3: CASSYGLAGGYNEQFF

J: TRBJ2-5
V: TRBV7-9
CDR3: CASSLDAGTGTGTQYF

J: TRBJ2-1
V: TRBV4-2
CDR3: CASSQDAGDNEQFF